The clone carrying this T cell receptor (beta chain) was detected ten times or more. Its antigen is not known. V lost 0 bases and J lost 8; bases outside the gene matches: 7. CDR3 length equals 15 residues. The germline V gene has CDR1 ENHRY and CDR2 SYGVKD. The record originates from a study of early T cells in non-severe SARS-CoV-2 infection. The wider study: Sequencing targeted bulk RNA from unsorted whole blood, leaving chains unpaired. Whole-study results and caveats: Comparison of clonotypes with VDJdb favored anti-spike CD8 responses while missing private and CD4 specificities.

MiXCR, run by TCRdb on the 5' RACE reads, gives a single entry per CDR3 protein. The sample holds roughly 42,000 distinct CDR3 sequences, 9% to 15% seen once. The sequenced material came from whole blood. The TCR sequence derives from an adult who was a healthcare worker with PCR-confirmed SARS-CoV-2 infection or an uninfected control (not recorded which). V and J are TRBV10-3 and TRBJ2-1; 7 bases fit TRBD2. The CDR3 spells CAISESRGGEDEQFF. The CDR3 DNA sequence: TGTGCCATCAGTGAGTCTCGCGGGGGTGAGGATGAGCAGTTCTTC.